This T cell receptor (beta chain) was recovered during a study of PD-1 blockade in classical Hodgkin lymphoma (dated by TCRdb to about 2020). Background on the whole study: Nivolumab dosing was 3 mg/kg intravenously every 2 weeks, continuing until either disease progression or unacceptable toxicity. The study used CyTOF and TCR beta sequencing to define a peripheral blood immune signature of response to PD-1 blockade in classical Hodgkin lymphoma. The study at large found these results: Trial patients with a complete response had baseline diversity similar to that of newly diagnosed patients, while partial responders and progressors had significantly lower diversity. Newly diagnosed patients were reported to have lower baseline TCR diversity than healthy donors, and relapsed/refractory patients were reported to have lower baseline TCR diversity still. A significant rise by C4D1 was seen in CD4+ but not CD8+ TCR diversity (p=0.0027 vs p=0.16), with the rise being most apparent in complete responders (p=0.02). The study was restricted to a single clinical trial cohort, and the causes of repertoire differences, possibly disease activity or prior therapy, were left undefined. Diversity was lower in patients who began nivolumab less than 1 year after ASCT, so these patients were left out of later analyses to avoid confounding by immune reconstitution.

What the time point label conveys for this sample: cycle 2 day 1 (C2D1) of nivolumab. All trial patients had relapsed after autologous stem cell transplantation, with cohorts A, B and C differing in prior brentuximab vedotin exposure. The trial cohort comprised approximately 55 patients with relapsed/refractory classical Hodgkin lymphoma whose best overall responses were complete response, partial response or progressive disease. Single-agent nivolumab was administered to trial patients in the multi-cohort phase II CheckMate 205 trial. An independent review committee assessed best overall response using the 2007 International Working Group response criteria. Trial PBMCs were obtained immediately prior to nivolumab initiation (C1D1) and on therapy at cycle 2 day 1 and cycle 4 day 1. Peripheral blood was collected in 8 mL Vacutainer Cell Preparation Tubes, from which PBMCs were isolated by centrifugation and then cryopreserved.

Details on this clone: Its antigen is unknown. There are no base qualities to consult, and no much larger clone falls within one base.

Spanning cysteine to phenylalanine, the CDR3 consists of 15 amino acids. The CDR3 DNA has 45 bases and is translated from base 1. Via the germline V gene, CDR1 is SGHTA and CDR2 FQGNSA. The junction carries 11 bases between V and J, which are trimmed by 2 bases and 1 base respectively. Genomic DNA was extracted with the Qiagen DNeasy kit from unsorted PBMCs and from negatively selected CD4+ and CD8+ fractions. TCR beta CDR3 regions were amplified by immunoSEQ multiplex PCR using primers annealing to V and J segments. A synthetic immune receptor repertoire was used to minimize amplification bias, and remaining bias was computationally removed after sequencing. On the authors' methods: Repertoire diversity was quantified as the Shannon entropy index using custom Python scripts. Unsorted, CD4+ and CD8+ repertoires were analyzed separately, except for combined analyses in which CD4+ and CD8+ sequences were merged in silico. A clone was considered expanded if an increase in frequency of at least 2-fold after treatment relative to C1D1 was found, and a pseudocount of 0.5 was applied to clones undetected at baseline. Clones with 0 or 1 copy at C1D1 were defined as singleton clones, while clones with 2 or more copies were defined as non-singleton clones. Clones expanded in unsorted samples were labelled as CD4+, CD8+ or unknown by matching protein sequences in sorted samples from the same patient. Diversity changes from C1D1 to C4D1 were tested in paired samples using Wilcoxon tests. In TCRdb, the immuneACCESS table is reduced to in-frame sequences with V and J assigned. These tables do not hold every clone; where another copy was compared, an unresolved V gene accounts for under half, and the others remain unexplained. From that table come the V and J calls and clone size; the DNA was used to work out D and trimming. Across this sample there are some 93,000 clones, with roughly nine tenths seen only once. About 10% of the sample comes from the top ten.

The sequence is built from TRBV7-2 and TRBJ1-1; the D segment could be TRBD1, given 5 matching bases. Specimen: peripheral blood mononuclear cells (PBMCs), collected before the second cycle of nivolumab. The source of this sequence is a human donor with classical Hodgkin lymphoma. Here the CDR3 is given as CASSLFGRENTEAFF. The nucleotide sequence reads TGTGCCAGCAGCTTATTCGGCAGGGAGAACACTGAAGCTTTCTTT.